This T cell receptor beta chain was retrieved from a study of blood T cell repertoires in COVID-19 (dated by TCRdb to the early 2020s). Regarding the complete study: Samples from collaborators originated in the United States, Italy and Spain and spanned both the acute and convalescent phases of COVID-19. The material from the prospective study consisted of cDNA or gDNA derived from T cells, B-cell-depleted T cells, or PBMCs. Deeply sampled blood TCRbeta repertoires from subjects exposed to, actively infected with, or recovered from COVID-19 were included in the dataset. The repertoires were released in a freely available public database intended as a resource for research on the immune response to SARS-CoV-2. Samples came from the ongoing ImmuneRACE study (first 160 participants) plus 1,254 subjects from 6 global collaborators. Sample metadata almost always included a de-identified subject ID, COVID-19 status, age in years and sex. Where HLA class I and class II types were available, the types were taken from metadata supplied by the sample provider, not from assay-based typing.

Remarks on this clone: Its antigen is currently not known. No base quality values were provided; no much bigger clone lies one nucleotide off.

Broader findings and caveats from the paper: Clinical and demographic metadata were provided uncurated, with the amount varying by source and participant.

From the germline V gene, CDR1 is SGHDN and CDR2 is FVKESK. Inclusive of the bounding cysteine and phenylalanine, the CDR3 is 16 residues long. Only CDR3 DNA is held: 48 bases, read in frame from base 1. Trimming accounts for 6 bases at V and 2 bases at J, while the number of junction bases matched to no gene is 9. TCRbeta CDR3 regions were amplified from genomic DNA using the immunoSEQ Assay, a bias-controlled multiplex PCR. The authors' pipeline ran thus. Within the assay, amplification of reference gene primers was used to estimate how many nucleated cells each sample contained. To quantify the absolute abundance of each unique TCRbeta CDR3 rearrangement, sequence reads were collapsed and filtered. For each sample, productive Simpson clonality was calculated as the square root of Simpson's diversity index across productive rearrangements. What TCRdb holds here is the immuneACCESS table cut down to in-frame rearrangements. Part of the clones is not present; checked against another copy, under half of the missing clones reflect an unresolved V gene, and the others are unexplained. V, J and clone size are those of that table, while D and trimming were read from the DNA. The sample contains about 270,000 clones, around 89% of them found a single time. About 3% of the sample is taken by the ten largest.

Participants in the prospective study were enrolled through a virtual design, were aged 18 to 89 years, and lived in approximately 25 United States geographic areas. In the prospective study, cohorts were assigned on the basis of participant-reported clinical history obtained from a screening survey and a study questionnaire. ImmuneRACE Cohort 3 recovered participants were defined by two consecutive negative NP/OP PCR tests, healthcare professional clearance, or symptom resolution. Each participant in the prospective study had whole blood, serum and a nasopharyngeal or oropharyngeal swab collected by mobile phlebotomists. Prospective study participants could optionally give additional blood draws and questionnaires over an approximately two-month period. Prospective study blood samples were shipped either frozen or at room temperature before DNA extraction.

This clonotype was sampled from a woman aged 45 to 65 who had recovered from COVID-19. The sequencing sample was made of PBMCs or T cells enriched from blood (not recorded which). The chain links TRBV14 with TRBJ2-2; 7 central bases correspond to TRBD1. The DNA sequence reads TGTGCCAGCAGTCCCCTGGGGACAGCTAACACCGGGGAGCTGTTTTTT. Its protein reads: CASSPLGTANTGELFF.